The clone carrying this T cell receptor (beta chain) was picked up many times. Axillary draining lymph nodes of breast cancer patients supplied the node samples. This record belongs to a study of breast tumors, draining lymph nodes, adjacent tissues. Each CDR3 protein gets one entry after TCRdb re-called the multiplex PCR reads with MiXCR. The sample shows approximately 88,000 distinct CDR3 sequences, roughly 30% of them seen only once. The CDR3 length is 15 residues. V was cut by 2 bases and J by 3 bases, with 10 bases left in between. Germline values: CDR1 SEHNR, CDR2 FQNEAQ (reference sequence). The V call is TRBV7-9, the J call TRBJ1-4; no firm D call. The sequenced material came from axillary lymph node tissue. This receptor was obtained from a female donor with breast cancer. Some clones in this sample may be carry-over from other donors' samples. The CDR3 here is CASSLLVGSNEKLFF. The CDR3 nucleotides are TGTGCCAGCAGCTTATTGGTGGGGTCTAATGAAAAACTGTTTTTT.